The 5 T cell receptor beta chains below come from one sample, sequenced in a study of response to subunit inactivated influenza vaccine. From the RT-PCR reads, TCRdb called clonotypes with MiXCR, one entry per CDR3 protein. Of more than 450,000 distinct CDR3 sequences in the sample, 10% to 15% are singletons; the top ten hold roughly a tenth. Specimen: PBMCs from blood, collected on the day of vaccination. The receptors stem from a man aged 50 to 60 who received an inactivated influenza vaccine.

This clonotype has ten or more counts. CDR3 nucleotides: TGCGCCAGCAGCCCATCGGACCCGGCTCAGCCCCAGCATTTT. As protein: CASSPSDPAQPQHF. The chain combines TRBV5-1 with TRBJ1-5; D unclear. This CDR3 comprises 14 residues. Germline CDR1 SGHRS, CDR2 YFSETQ. V was cut by 4 bases and J by 6 bases, with 14 bases left in between.

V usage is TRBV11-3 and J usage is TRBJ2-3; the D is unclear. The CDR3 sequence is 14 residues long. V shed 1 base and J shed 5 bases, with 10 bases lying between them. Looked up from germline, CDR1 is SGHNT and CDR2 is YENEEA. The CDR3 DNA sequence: TGTGCCAGCAGCTTAGGATCGGTGGGAGATACGCAGTATTTT. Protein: CASSLGSVGDTQYF.

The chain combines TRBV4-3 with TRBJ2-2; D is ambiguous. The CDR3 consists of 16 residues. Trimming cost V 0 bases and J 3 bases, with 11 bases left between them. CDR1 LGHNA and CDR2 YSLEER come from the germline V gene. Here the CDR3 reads CASSQEIRSYTGELFF. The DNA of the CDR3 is TGCGCCAGCAGCCAAGAGATCAGGTCCTACACCGGGGAGCTGTTTTTT.

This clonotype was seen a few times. In DNA, the CDR3 is TGTGCCAGTAGTGCAGGAATAAATTCACCCCTCCACTTT. Amino acid sequence: CASSAGINSPLHF. This chain connects TRBV19 to TRBJ1-6; unclear D gene. The length of the CDR3 is 13 residues. CDR1 and CDR2 from the germline V gene are LNHDA and SQIVND (reference sequence). Trimming removed 5 bases at V and 7 bases at J, with 9 bases between.

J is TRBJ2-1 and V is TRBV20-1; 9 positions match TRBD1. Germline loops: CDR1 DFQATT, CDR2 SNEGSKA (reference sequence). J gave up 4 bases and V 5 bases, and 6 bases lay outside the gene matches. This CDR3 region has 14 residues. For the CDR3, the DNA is TGCAGTGCTGCCCCGACAGGGGGTTACAATGAGCAGTTCTTC. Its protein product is CSAAPTGGYNEQFF.